The entry that follows covers one TCR beta chain sequence. This specimen belongs to a study of PD-1 and CTLA-4 blockade in melanoma. Profiled with immunoSEQ multiplex PCR; TCRdb holds only in-frame clones, not every one. The profile shows 9,500 to 13,000 clones, 82% of them singletons. With 2 bases removed from V and 4 bases from J, the gap between germline ends came to 8 bases. There are 13 residues in the CDR3. In germline, CDR1 is ENHRY, CDR2 SYGVKD. The receptor was isolated from a human donor with melanoma. Source: CD8+ T cells from peripheral blood, taken from a patient given anti-PD-1 treatment. This chain joins TRBV10-3 and TRBJ1-1; possibly TRBD1 for D (5 bases). CDR3 loop: CAISEGGSTEAFF. The CDR3 region has the DNA TGTGCCATCAGTGAGGGGGGGAGCACTGAAGCTTTCTTT.